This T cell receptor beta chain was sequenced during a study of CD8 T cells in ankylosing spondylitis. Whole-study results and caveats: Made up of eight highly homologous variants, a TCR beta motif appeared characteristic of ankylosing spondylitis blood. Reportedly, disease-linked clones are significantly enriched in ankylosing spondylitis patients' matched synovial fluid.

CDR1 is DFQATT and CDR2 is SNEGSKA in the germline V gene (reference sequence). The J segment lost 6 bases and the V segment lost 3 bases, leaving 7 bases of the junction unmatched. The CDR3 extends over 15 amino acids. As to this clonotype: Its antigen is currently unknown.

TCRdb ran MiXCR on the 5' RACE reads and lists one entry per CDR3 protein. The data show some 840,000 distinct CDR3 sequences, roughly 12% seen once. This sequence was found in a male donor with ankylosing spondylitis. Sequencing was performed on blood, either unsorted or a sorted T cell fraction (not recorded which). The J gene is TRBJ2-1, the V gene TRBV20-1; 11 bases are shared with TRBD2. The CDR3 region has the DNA TGCAGTGCTAGTATGTTCCTAGCGGGGGGCAATGAGCAGTTCTTC. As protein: CSASMFLAGGNEQFF.